One and the same sample provided the 3 T cell receptor beta chains below, sequenced in a study of blood T cell repertoires in COVID-19. Clones were read by immunoSEQ multiplex PCR, and TCRdb kept only the in-frame ones, dropping some. Among 90,000 to 130,000 clones, 82% were seen once, and the ten largest hold 6.5% to 10%. Sequencing used peripheral blood. The receptor source for this set is an older man with acute or convalescent COVID-19.

The chain joins TRBV12-3 or TRBV12-4 to TRBJ1-2; D remains unclear. CDR3 size: 12 residues. V was shortened by 1 base and J by 8 bases, with 8 bases between the two germline ends. CDR3 coding DNA: TGTGCCAGCAGTTTAGGAGGCCCCGGCTACACCTTC. Its protein is CASSLGGPGYTF.

The chain joins TRBV28 to TRBJ1-4; possible D gene TRBD1, 6 bases. V lost 3 bases and J lost 8, with 16 bases in between. The CDR3 length is 15 residues. The germline CDR1 and CDR2 sequences are MDHEN and SYDVKM. CDR3 DNA sequence: TGTGCCAGCAGTTTGGGCGGGGGCGCTGGGGAAAAACTGTTTTTT. This translates into CASSLGGGAGEKLFF.

The chain employs TRBV29-1 and TRBJ1-5; D might be TRBD1 (5 bases). CDR3 size: 13 residues. Germline V CDR1 and CDR2: SQVTM, ANQGSEA. The V end was cut by 7 bases, the J end by 7 bases, with 17 bases between. CDR3 amino acids: CSATPGGGQPQHF. The CDR3, as DNA: TGCAGCGCCACCCCTGGGGGAGGGCAGCCCCAGCATTTT.